Below, 6 T cell receptor beta chains from the same sample are listed, as sequenced in a study of immune cell composition in non-small cell lung cancer. The method was immunoSEQ multiplex PCR; TCRdb's version includes in-frame clones alone and lacks a portion of them. The sample yields over 3,500 clones, 65% to 70% seen once. Material for sequencing was lung tumor tissue. Receptors originate from a human donor with non-small cell lung cancer.

Judged by abundance, this clone is medium-sized. J is TRBJ2-1 and V is TRBV5-1, with 12 bases that match TRBD2. Germline trimming cut 0 bases from V and 8 bases from J; bases unmatched to any gene: 9. The CDR3 has 17 amino acids. CDR1 SGHRS and CDR2 YFSETQ come from the germline V gene. The CDR3 DNA reads as TGCGCCAGCAGCTTGGGGCTAGCGGGAGGGTCTGTGGATGAGCAGTTCTTC. This translates into CASSLGLAGGSVDEQFF. The variable domain in full, with the rest retrieved from reference TRBV5-1 and TRBJ2-1, is KAGVTQTPRYLIKTRGQQVTLSCSPISGHRSVSWYQQTPGQGLQFLFEYFSETQRNKGNFPGRFSGRQFSNSRSEMNVSTLELGDSALYLCASSLGLAGGSVDEQFFGPGTRLTVL.

This sequence joins TRBV7-2 and TRBJ2-7; a possible D gene is TRBD1 (6 bases). The CDR3 extends over 12 amino acids. Germline loops: CDR1 SGHTA, CDR2 FQGNSA. Trimming left V 5 bases short and J 3 bases short, with 8 bases between. The CDR3 region is CASSPRGYEQYF. The CDR3 nucleotides are TGTGCCAGCAGCCCCAGGGGCTACGAGCAGTACTTC.

The gene calls are TRBV9 and TRBJ2-2, with D perhaps TRBD1 (6 bases). The length of the CDR3 is 15 residues. V was pared by 4 bases and J by 3 bases, with 13 bases between. In germline, CDR1 is SGDLS, CDR2 YYNGEE. The CDR3 DNA follows: TGTGCCAGCAGCCTTAGACAGGAGTACACCGGGGAGCTGTTTTTT. Protein product: CASSLRQEYTGELFF.

The chain links TRBV28 to TRBJ2-1, with D possibly being TRBD2 (6 bases). This CDR3 region has 15 residues. V gave up 4 bases and J gave up 3 bases, with 13 bases separating them. Germline lookup yields CDR1 MDHEN and CDR2 SYDVKM. As DNA, the CDR3 is TGTGCCAGCAGTTACTTAGCGGAATACTACAATGAGCAGTTCTTC. Encoded protein: CASSYLAEYYNEQFF.

This clone appeared a single time. The chain links TRBV7-2 to TRBJ1-1; D call uncertain. Germline V gene sequence: CDR1 SGHTA, CDR2 FQGNSA. With 4 bases removed from V and 1 base from J, the gap between germline ends came to 10 bases. This CDR3 region has 14 residues. CDR3 protein: CASSYQTPNTEAFF. The CDR3 nucleotides read TGTGCCAGCAGCTACCAGACACCGAACACTGAAGCTTTCTTT.

In DNA form, the CDR3 reads TGTGCCAGCAGCCTCCGAACGGCGGGGGCAAAGCCCCAGCATTTT. This codes for CASSLRTAGAKPQHF. V and J are TRBV7-2 and TRBJ1-5, with D possibly matching TRBD1 (6 bases). The CDR3 totals 15 residues. V was shortened by 5 bases and J by 8 bases, with 19 bases between the two germline ends. The V gene's germline CDR1 is SGHTA and CDR2 FQGNSA.